The TCR beta chain described here comes from a study of shared clonotypes between healthy human individuals. Data came from immunoSEQ multiplex PCR; TCRdb stores just in-frame clones and leaves some out. The table records 500,000 to 550,000 clones, approximately 95% of them present only once. Germline loops: CDR1 MDHEN, CDR2 SYDVKM. The V and J ends lost 6 bases and 5 bases respectively, with 9 bases between them. The CDR3 is made up of 12 amino acids. This clonotype was obtained from a young woman in good health. The specimen was naive CD4+ T cells sorted from blood. Subset denoted: CD45RA+ positively selected. The V gene is TRBV28, the J gene TRBJ2-3, with D possibly TRBD1 on 6 matching bases. The CDR3 reads CASRSGVDTQYF. CDR3 in DNA: TGTGCCAGCAGGTCAGGGGTAGATACGCAGTATTTT.